Only a few counts were recorded for the clone carrying this T cell receptor (beta chain). Its antigen is not identified. Germline V gene lookup returns CDR1 MDHEN and CDR2 SYDVKM. This CDR3 is built from 16 residues. Trimming pared 5 bases from V and 0 bases from J, leaving 13 bases between. This entry belongs to a study of cytomegalovirus exposure and HLA in healthy donors. Study information: When 398 donors were genotyped, roughly 80% of them were found to fall in the Caucasian-associated ancestry cluster.

PCR used 60 Vbeta primers and 13 Jbeta primers. Here immunoSEQ multiplex PCR was the method, and the copy in TCRdb shows in-frame clones only, minus some. This sample has some 220,000 clones; 70% to 85% occur once, and the top ten carry approximately 2.6%. General observations from the study: Later work associated roughly 15,000 TCR beta sequences with HLA alleles at 0.05 false discovery rate. Presence/absence results assume similar sequencing depth per donor, which may not hold. Earlier analysis found most TCR beta V segments productive about 87% or about 30% of the time.

This TCR came from a woman aged 55-75 years in good health and CMV-seropositive. The sample comprised PBMCs. The chain recombines TRBV28 with TRBJ1-4, with a weak D call TRBD1 (6 bases). The CDR3 protein is CASSLGALTTNEKLFF. CDR3 in DNA: TGTGCCAGCAGTCTGGGGGCCCTTACAACTAATGAAAAACTGTTTTTT. The full variable domain, with the rest looked up from reference TRBV28 and TRBJ1-4, is DVKVTQSSRYLVKRTGEKVFLECVQDMDHENMFWYRQDPGLGLRLIYFSYDVKMKEKGDIPEGYSVSREKKERFSLILESASTNQTSMYLCASSLGALTTNEKLFFGSGTQLSVL.